This T cell receptor beta chain was identified in a study of liver allograft versus peripheral blood T cells. Across the study: The study compared liver allograft T cell receptor repertoires against peripheral blood repertoires of liver transplant recipients.

MiXCR, applied by TCRdb to the reads, yields one record per CDR3 protein. The table includes a few thousand distinct CDR3 sequences, around 17% detected once. This clonotype is medium-sized in the sample. Its antigen is not known. V was trimmed by 7 bases and J by 1 base, leaving 13 bases between them. The CDR3 extends over 14 amino acids. The germline V gene has CDR1 MNHNS and CDR2 SASEGT. Findings of the study overall: A difference was reportedly observed between T cell receptor repertoires inside liver allografts and those in peripheral blood.

This clonotype was obtained from a human patient who had a liver transplant. T cells may partly derive from the graft donor. The rearrangement joins TRBV6-1 to TRBJ1-1; weak D call: TRBD1 (6 bases). The CDR3 nucleotides read TGTGCCAGCACCTCAGGGGCGGGGAACACTGAAGCTTTCTTT. Amino acid sequence: CASTSGAGNTEAFF.